This TCR beta chain comes out of a study of CD8+CD57+ T cells in acquired aplastic anemia. At the level of the study: An average of roughly 3 ug of DNA was obtained from sorted CD4+ and CD8+ cells.

The study profiled TCR beta VDJ and CDR3 using genomic DNA as template. A single record per CDR3 protein comes from TCRdb applying MiXCR to the reads. The sample yields roughly 170,000 distinct CDR3 sequences, about 64% seen once. In regard to this clonotype: What it binds is unknown.

Findings and caveats of the study: The study found no significant CD8+ Simpson's diversity difference between patients and controls.

The length of the CDR3 is 17 residues. V lost 4 bases, J lost 0 bases, and 18 bases lay in between. Germline lookup yields CDR1 LNHDA and CDR2 SQIVND (reference sequence). The source material was sorted CD4+, CD8+, or CD8+CD57+ T cells (not recorded which) from PBMCs. The rearrangement uses TRBV19 and TRBJ1-2; D is undetermined. This sequence originates from a human donor in good health. The chain's CDR3 is CASSKGSAEGPNYGYTF. CDR3 DNA: TGTGCCAGTAGTAAAGGCTCAGCTGAAGGGCCTAACTATGGCTACACCTTC.